This record concerns one TCR beta chain sequence. Its antigen is still unknown. The entry originates in a study of T-cell memory formation after mild COVID-19. Study context: For the most part, TCR clusters were specific to one donor.

Regarding the study as a whole: The CD4+ clones that contracted clustered mainly within CM and EM, and the CD8+ clones concentrated in EMRA. From day 15 to 85, contracting clones were balanced between CD4 and CD8, whereas later expanders leaned toward CD4+.

CDR1 is SGHDN and CDR2 is FVKESK in the germline V gene. The CDR3 is 15 amino acids. V lost 1 base, J lost 9 bases, and 6 bases stayed unmatched. TCR alpha and TCR beta cDNA libraries with sample barcodes and UMIs came from 5'RACE using constant-segment primers. In TCRdb, the 5' RACE reads were re-called with MiXCR into one record per CDR3 protein. The sample records some 210,000 distinct CDR3 sequences, more than 9% being singletons. This TCR was sampled from a man aged 18 to 29 who had mild COVID-19 (a few samples of this study predate the infection). Cell type and time point are not known. Material: PBMCs or a T cell subset sorted from them (not recorded which). V is TRBV14 and J is TRBJ2-3; 11 nucleotides agree with TRBD2. The CDR3 region is CASSQVSASGGTQYF. The CDR3 coding sequence is TGTGCCAGCAGCCAAGTATCGGCTAGCGGGGGGACGCAGTATTTT.